Given below is one T cell receptor beta chain in context. Its matching antigen is unknown. This specimen comes from a study of cytomegalovirus exposure and HLA in healthy donors. Study at large: Unique TCRs from HLA-typed donors, 80 million to 90 million of them, were held in an early data release.

The PCR contained 60 Vbeta and 13 Jbeta primers. Data came from immunoSEQ multiplex PCR; TCRdb stores just in-frame clones and leaves some out. The sample holds over 100,000 clones, about 74% seen once. Study observations and caveats: Later, TCR association rates were found to vary by HLA locus, highest for DRB1 and lowest for HLA-C. Many donors shared some public TCRs, even though most TCR sequences were rare. Investigators reported 150 to 200 TCR beta chains as tied to cytomegalovirus.

Germline V gene sequence: CDR1 MDHEN, CDR2 SYDVKM. Losses at the gene ends were 3 bases for V and 9 bases for J; bases not matched to a gene: 12. The CDR3 is 15 residues long. The source of this sequence is a man aged 35-49 years in good health and CMV-seropositive. The chain has TRBV28 and TRBJ1-1; TRBD1 matches 8 bases. Sequencing input: PBMCs. CDR3 nucleotide sequence: TGTGCCAGCAGTTTCAGCCTACAGGGGGTCGTCAAAGCTTTCTTT. Translation gives CASSFSLQGVVKAFF.